This section outlines one TCR beta chain sequence together with its context. The germline V and J ends were trimmed by 3 bases and 5 bases, with 12 bases remaining between them. Germline CDR1 SGDLS, CDR2 YYNGEE. CDR3 length: 14 amino acids. The data were obtained in a study of blood T cell repertoires in COVID-19. Whole-study context: The United States, Italy and Spain supplied acute and convalescent COVID-19 samples. PBMCs, B-cell-depleted T cells, or T cells provided the cDNA or gDNA that made up the material.

The authors' processing: Cell counts per sample came from amplifying reference gene primers. Assay: immunoSEQ multiplex PCR; the TCRdb copy retains only in-frame clones and omits some. V, J and clone size reflect that table, while D and trimming were determined from the DNA. The sample includes some 210,000 clones, around 91% seen only once; the top ten take around 4.8%. The chain joins TRBV9 to TRBJ2-1, with D perhaps matching TRBD1 (6 bases). The specimen sequenced was peripheral blood. The TCR originated in a woman aged 40 to 50 with acute or convalescent COVID-19. This chain's CDR3 is CASSAGDPHNEQFF. The CDR3 DNA sequence: TGTGCCAGCAGCGCAGGGGACCCCCACAATGAGCAGTTCTTC.